This TCR beta chain comes out of a study of cytomegalovirus exposure and HLA in healthy donors. Findings of the study overall: In a later analysis, TCR beta V- and J-gene trimming was associated with a missense DCLRE1C variant. On later analysis, the bulk of CMV-associated TCR beta chains appeared to be HLA-restricted. Sequencing likely produced, as an artifact, a cluster of highly shared sequence variants. Donors were assumed by presence/absence analyses to have roughly uniform sequencing depth.

V dropped 6 bases and J dropped 6; count of bases not matched to a gene: 4. Germline V lookup: CDR1 KGHSH, CDR2 LQKENI. The CDR3 runs to 14 residues. It was with 60 Vbeta and 13 Jbeta primers that the PCR ran. The data were produced by immunoSEQ multiplex PCR, yet TCRdb's version contains in-frame clones alone and is incomplete. The data contain approximately 130,000 clones, 81% of them singletons. With regard to this clone: Its antigen is as yet unknown.

The source material was PBMCs. The sequence was obtained from a woman in her forties in good health and CMV-seropositive. The gene calls are TRBV18 and TRBJ1-4; 10 nucleotides match TRBD1. The CDR3 is CASSLGTGDEKLFF. The CDR3 coding sequence is TGTGCCAGCTCCCTCGGGACAGGGGATGAAAAACTGTTTTTT.